Listed below are T cell receptor beta chains from one sample, sequenced in a study of blood T cell repertoires in COVID-19. The method was immunoSEQ multiplex PCR; TCRdb's version includes in-frame clones alone and lacks a portion of them. The table has about 330,000 clones, roughly 88% seen once. Specimen: PBMCs or T cells enriched from blood (not recorded which). Receptors were obtained from a man younger than 45 who had recovered from COVID-19. The CDR3 runs from the conserved cysteine through the conserved F or W. D genes are given only for firm matches. Clone size is shown for a subset of rows, as once, few, many or a class of expanded clone.

V gene,J gene,D gene,clone size,CDR3 protein,CDR3 DNA
TRBV9,TRBJ2-5,.,.,CASSVGPQETQYF,TGTGCCAGCAGCGTAGGGCCACAAGAGACCCAGTACTTC
TRBV6-4,TRBJ2-3,TRBD2,.,CASSGLAGASTDTQYF,TGTGCCAGCAGTGGACTAGCGGGAGCTAGCACAGATACGCAGTATTTT
TRBV9,TRBJ2-7,TRBD2,.,CASSAGLAGEDPYF,TGTGCCAGCAGCGCGGGACTAGCGGGGGAGGACCCGTACTTC
TRBV14,TRBJ1-3,.,few,CASSQGQGSSGNTIYF,TGTGCCAGCAGCCAAGGCCAGGGAAGCTCTGGAAACACCATATATTTT
TRBV25-1,TRBJ2-3,.,once,CASSDSGHTDTQYF,TGTGCCAGCAGTGACTCCGGACACACAGATACGCAGTATTTT
TRBV24-1,TRBJ1-5,.,.,CATEVTGFPHNQPQHF,TGTGCCACCGAGGTTACGGGTTTCCCCCACAATCAGCCCCAGCATTTT
TRBV2,TRBJ2-3,TRBD2,.,CASSLAGGLDTQYF,TGTGCCAGCAGTCTAGCGGGGGGATTAGATACGCAGTATTTT
TRBV7-9,TRBJ2-7,TRBD2,.,CASTGVAGEHEQYF,TGTGCCAGCACCGGGGTAGCGGGGGAACACGAGCAGTACTTC
TRBV3-1/TRBV3-2,TRBJ1-6,TRBD1,.,CASSSLTGLDSPLHF,TGTGCCAGCAGCTCCCTGACAGGGTTAGACTCACCCCTCCACTTT
TRBV27,TRBJ2-7,.,.,CASSIYRGGRYEQYF,TGTGCCAGCAGTATATACAGGGGTGGGAGGTACGAGCAGTACTTC
TRBV24-1,TRBJ2-5,TRBD2,.,CATSDPSGDQETQYF,TGTGCCACCAGTGATCCTAGCGGGGACCAAGAGACCCAGTACTTC
TRBV12-3/TRBV12-4,TRBJ1-5,.,.,CASKQGVQPQHF,TGTGCCAGCAAGCAGGGTGTGCAGCCCCAGCATTTT
TRBV5-1,TRBJ2-7,.,.,CASSPTTGHEQYF,TGCGCCAGCAGCCCGACGACAGGACACGAGCAGTACTTC
TRBV9,TRBJ1-4,TRBD1,once,CASSLTTGGYEKLFF,TGTGCCAGCAGCCTTACGACAGGGGGCTATGAAAAACTGTTTTTT
TRBV5-1,TRBJ2-1,TRBD2,.,CASSLGLAGDPDNEQFF,TGCGCCAGCAGCTTAGGACTAGCGGGGGACCCGGACAATGAGCAGTTCTTC
TRBV7-6,TRBJ2-2,TRBD2,.,CASSSSGGRPTGELFF,TGTGCCAGCAGCTCTAGCGGGGGGCGGCCCACCGGGGAGCTGTTTTTT
TRBV7-9,TRBJ2-7,TRBD1,.,CASSLTGTVSYGYF,TGTGCCAGCAGCCTAACCGGGACAGTATCCTACGGCTACTTC
TRBV6-1,TRBJ2-7,TRBD2,.,CASSELVGLGLAGANPLEQYF,TGTGCCAGCAGTGAATTGGTAGGGTTGGGACTAGCGGGGGCCAACCCCCTCGAGCAGTACTTC
TRBV11-3,TRBJ2-7,.,.,CASSLGHPISYEQYF,TGTGCCAGCAGCTTAGGGCACCCAATATCCTACGAGCAGTACTTC
TRBV15,TRBJ1-5,.,.,CATSRDSLYSNQPQHF,TGTGCCACCAGCAGGGACAGCCTTTATAGCAATCAGCCCCAGCATTTT
TRBV7-2,TRBJ2-7,.,.,CASSPPQGRGITYEQYF,TGTGCCAGCAGCCCCCCCCAAGGTCGGGGAATCACCTACGAGCAGTACTTC
TRBV6-5,TRBJ2-7,.,once,CAGRDGSSYEQYF,TGTGCCGGCCGAGACGGGAGCTCCTACGAGCAGTACTTC
TRBV7-2,TRBJ2-3,.,once,CASSRGLDTQYF,TGTGCCAGCAGCAGAGGATTGGATACGCAGTATTTT
TRBV24-1,TRBJ1-1,.,.,CATSDSKQGIWDTEAFF,TGTGCCACCAGTGATTCGAAACAGGGAATCTGGGACACTGAAGCTTTCTTT
TRBV15,TRBJ2-4,TRBD2,.,CATSREGLAENIQYF,TGTGCCACCAGCAGAGAGGGACTAGCGGAAAACATTCAGTACTTC
TRBV28,TRBJ1-1,.,few,CASRRGGGDTEAFF,TGTGCCAGCAGGCGCGGGGGCGGGGACACTGAAGCTTTCTTT
TRBV9,TRBJ2-3,TRBD2,.,CASSQGGGGATDTQYF,TGTGCCAGCAGCCAAGGTGGCGGGGGGGCGACAGATACGCAGTATTTT
TRBV5-1,TRBJ2-3,TRBD2,.,CASSGSGGSQDTQYF,TGCGCCAGCAGCGGCAGCGGGGGTTCTCAGGATACGCAGTATTTT
TRBV18,TRBJ2-4,TRBD1,.,CASSPRQGAQAKNIQYF,TGTGCCAGCTCACCTAGACAGGGGGCGCAGGCCAAAAACATTCAGTACTTC
TRBV6-5,TRBJ2-3,.,.,CASTITDTQYF,TGTGCCAGCACCATTACAGATACGCAGTATTTT
TRBV9,TRBJ1-4,TRBD1,.,CASSAVKDRGLRGEKLFF,TGTGCCAGCAGCGCCGTTAAGGACAGGGGGCTCAGGGGTGAAAAACTGTTTTTT
TRBV10-2,TRBJ2-2,TRBD2,.,CASKGLEGARAGELFF,TGCGCCAGCAAGGGACTAGAGGGCGCGAGGGCCGGGGAGCTGTTTTTT